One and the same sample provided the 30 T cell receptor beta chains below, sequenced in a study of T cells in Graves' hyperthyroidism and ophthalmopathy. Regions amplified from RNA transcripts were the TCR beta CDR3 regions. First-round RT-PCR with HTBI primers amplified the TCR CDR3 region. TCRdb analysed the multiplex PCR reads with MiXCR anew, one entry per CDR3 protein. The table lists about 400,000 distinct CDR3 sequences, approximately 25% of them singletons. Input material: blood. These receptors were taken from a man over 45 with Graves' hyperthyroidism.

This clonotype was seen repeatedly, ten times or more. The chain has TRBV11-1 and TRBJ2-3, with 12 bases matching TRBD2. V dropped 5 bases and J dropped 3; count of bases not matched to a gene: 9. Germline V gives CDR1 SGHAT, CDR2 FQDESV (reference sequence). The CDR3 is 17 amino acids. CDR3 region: CASSHPTSGSTTDTQYF. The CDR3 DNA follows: TGTGCCAGCAGCCACCCGACTAGCGGGAGTACAACAGATACGCAGTATTTT.

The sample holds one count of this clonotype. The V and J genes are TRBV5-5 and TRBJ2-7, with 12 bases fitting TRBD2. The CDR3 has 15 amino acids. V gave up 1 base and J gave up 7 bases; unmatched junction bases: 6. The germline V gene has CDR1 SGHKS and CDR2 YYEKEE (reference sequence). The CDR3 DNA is TGTGCCAGCAGCTTGTCTAGCGGGAGGGCCGGAGAGCAGTACTTC. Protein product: CASSLSSGRAGEQYF.

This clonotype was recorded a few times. Here the CDR3 reads CASKDPDRAQPQHF. CDR3 in DNA: TGTGCCAGCAAGGACCCGGACAGGGCTCAGCCCCAGCATTTT. This rearrangement joins TRBV2 to TRBJ1-5; 8 bases fit TRBD1. Germline V CDR1 and CDR2: SNHLY, FYNNEI. The CDR3 sequence is 14 residues long. J was trimmed by 6 bases and V by 7 bases; bases with no gene match: 8.

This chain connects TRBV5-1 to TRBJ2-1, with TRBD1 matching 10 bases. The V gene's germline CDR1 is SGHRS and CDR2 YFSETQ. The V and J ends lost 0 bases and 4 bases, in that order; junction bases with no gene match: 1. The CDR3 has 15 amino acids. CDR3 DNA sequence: TGCGCCAGCAGCTTGGAGGGACAGGGGTACAATGAGCAGTTCTTC. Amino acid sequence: CASSLEGQGYNEQFF.

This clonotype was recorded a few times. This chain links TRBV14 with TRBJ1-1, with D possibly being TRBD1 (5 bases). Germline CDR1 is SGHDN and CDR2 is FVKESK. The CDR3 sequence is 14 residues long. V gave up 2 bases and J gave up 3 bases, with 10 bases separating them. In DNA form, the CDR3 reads TGTGCCAGCAGCCAATGGGGGGGGTACACTGAAGCTTTCTTT. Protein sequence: CASSQWGGYTEAFF.

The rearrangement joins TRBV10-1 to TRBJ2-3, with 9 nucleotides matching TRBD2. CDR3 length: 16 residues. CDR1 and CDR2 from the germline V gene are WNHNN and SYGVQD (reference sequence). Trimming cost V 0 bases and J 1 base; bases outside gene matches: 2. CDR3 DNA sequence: TGCGCCAGCAGTGAGTCCGCGGGAGGGGGCACAGATACGCAGTATTTT. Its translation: CASSESAGGGTDTQYF.

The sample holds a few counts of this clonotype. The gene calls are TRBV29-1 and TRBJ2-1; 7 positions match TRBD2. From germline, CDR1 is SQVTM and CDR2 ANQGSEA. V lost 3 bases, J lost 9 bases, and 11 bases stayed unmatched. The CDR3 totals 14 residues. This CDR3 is CSVDMMREHAEQFF. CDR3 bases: TGCAGCGTTGATATGATGCGGGAGCACGCTGAGCAGTTCTTC.

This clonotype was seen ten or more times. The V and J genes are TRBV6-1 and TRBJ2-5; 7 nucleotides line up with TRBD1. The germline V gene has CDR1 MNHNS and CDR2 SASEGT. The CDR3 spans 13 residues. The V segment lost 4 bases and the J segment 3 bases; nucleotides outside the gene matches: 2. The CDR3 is CASSVGQKETQYF. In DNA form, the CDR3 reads TGTGCCAGCAGTGTGGGACAGAAAGAGACCCAGTACTTC.

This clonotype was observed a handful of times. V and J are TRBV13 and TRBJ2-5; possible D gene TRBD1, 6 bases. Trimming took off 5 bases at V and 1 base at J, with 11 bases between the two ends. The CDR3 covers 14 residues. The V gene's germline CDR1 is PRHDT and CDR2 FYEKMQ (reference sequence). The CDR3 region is CASSHGGVQETQYF. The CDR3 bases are TGTGCCAGCAGCCATGGGGGCGTCCAAGAGACCCAGTACTTC. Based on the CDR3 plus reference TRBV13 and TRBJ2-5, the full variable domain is AAGVIQSPRHLIKEKRETATLKCYPIPRHDTVYWYQQGPGQDPQFLISFYEKMQSDKGSIPDRFSAQQFSDYHSELNMSSLELGDSALYFCASSHGGVQETQYFGPGTRLLVL.

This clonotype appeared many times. For the CDR3, the DNA is TGCGCCAGCAGCGCTCTCGGGGGCCCCACAGATACGCAGTATTTT. Translating it yields CASSALGGPTDTQYF. J is TRBJ2-3 and V is TRBV5-1, with D perhaps assigned TRBD1 or TRBD2 (6 bases each). The germline V and J ends were trimmed by 4 bases and 2 bases, with 14 bases remaining between them. Germline lookup yields CDR1 SGHRS and CDR2 YFSETQ. CDR3 size: 15 residues.

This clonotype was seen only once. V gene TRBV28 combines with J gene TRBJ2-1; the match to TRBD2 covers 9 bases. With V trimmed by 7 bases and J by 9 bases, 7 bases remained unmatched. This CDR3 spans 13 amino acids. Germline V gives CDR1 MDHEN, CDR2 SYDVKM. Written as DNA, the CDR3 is TGTGCCAGCACCCTAGCGGGGTTAAGTGAGCAGTTCTTC. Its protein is CASTLAGLSEQFF.

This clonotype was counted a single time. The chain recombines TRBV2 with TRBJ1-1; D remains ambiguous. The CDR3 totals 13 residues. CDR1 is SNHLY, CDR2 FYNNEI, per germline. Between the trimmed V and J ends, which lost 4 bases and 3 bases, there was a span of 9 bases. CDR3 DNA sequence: TGTGCCAGCAGTGTGTTTCTGCACACTGAAGCTTTCTTT. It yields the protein CASSVFLHTEAFF.

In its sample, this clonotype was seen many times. The CDR3 here is CASSQDSRGIYEQYF. In nucleotides, the CDR3 is TGTGCCAGCAGCCAAGATTCTCGCGGCATCTACGAGCAGTACTTC. V and J are TRBV3-1 and TRBJ2-7, with D unclear. The CDR3 spans 15 residues. The germline CDR1 and CDR2 sequences are LGHDT and YNNKEL (reference sequence). The ends were cut back, 0 bases at V and 3 bases at J, with 12 bases in the middle.

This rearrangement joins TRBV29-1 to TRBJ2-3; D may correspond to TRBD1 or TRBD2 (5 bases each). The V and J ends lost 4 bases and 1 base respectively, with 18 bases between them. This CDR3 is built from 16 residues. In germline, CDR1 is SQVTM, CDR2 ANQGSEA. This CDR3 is CSVAAPTPGRTDTQYF. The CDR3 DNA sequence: TGCAGCGTTGCTGCCCCCACACCGGGACGCACAGATACGCAGTATTTT.

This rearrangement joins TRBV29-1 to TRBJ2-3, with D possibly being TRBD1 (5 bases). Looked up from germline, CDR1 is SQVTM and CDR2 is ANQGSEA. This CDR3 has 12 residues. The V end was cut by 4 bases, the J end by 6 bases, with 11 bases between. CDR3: CSVGGLGDTQYF. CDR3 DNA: TGCAGCGTTGGGGGCCTGGGGGATACGCAGTATTTT.

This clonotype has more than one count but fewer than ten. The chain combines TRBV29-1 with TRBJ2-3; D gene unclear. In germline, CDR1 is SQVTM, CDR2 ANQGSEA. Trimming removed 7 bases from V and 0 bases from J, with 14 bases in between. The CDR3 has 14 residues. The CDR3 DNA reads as TGCAGCGCGCCCGAGAGATCTAGCACAGATACGCAGTATTTT. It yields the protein CSAPERSSTDTQYF.

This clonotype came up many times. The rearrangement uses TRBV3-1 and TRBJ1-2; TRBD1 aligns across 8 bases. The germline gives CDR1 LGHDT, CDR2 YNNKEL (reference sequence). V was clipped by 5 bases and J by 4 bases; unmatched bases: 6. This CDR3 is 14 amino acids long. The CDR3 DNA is TGTGCCAGCAGCACAGGGGGTTACGGCTATGGCTACACCTTC. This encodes CASSTGGYGYGYTF.

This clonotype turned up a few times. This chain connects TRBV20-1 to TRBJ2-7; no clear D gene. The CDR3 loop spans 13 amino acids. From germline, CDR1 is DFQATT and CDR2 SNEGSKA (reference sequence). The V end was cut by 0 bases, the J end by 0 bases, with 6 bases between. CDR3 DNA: TGCAGTGCTAGAGAGGCAGGCTCCTACGAGCAGTACTTC. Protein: CSAREAGSYEQYF.

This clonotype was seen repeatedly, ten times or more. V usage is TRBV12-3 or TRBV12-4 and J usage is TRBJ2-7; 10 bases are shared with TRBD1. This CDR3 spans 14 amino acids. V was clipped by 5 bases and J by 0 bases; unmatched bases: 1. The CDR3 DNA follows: TGTGCCAGCAGTGACAGGGGGCACTCCTACGAGCAGTACTTC. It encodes CASSDRGHSYEQYF.

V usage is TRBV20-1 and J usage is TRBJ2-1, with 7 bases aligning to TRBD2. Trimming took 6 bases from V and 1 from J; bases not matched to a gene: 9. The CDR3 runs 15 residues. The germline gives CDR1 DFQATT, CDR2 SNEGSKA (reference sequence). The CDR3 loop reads CSAEPLAASYNEQFF. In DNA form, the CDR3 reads TGCAGTGCGGAACCTCTAGCGGCATCCTACAATGAGCAGTTCTTC.

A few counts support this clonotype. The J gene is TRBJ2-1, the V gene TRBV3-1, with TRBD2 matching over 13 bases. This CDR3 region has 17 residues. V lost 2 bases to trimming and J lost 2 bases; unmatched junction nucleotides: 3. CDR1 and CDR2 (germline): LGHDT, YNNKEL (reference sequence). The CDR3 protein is CASSQRTSGRTYNEQFF. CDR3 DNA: TGTGCCAGCAGCCAAAGGACTAGCGGGAGAACCTACAATGAGCAGTTCTTC.

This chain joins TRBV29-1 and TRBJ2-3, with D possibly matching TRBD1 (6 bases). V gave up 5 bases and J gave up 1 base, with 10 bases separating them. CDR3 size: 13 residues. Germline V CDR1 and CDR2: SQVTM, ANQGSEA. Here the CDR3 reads CSVSGAGTDTQYF. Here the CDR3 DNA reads TGCAGCGTTTCAGGGGCAGGCACAGATACGCAGTATTTT.

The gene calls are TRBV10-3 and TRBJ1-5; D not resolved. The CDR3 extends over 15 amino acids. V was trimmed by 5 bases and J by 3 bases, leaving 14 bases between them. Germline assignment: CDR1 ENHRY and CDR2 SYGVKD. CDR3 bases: TGTGCCATCAGTCCAGATGCAAGCGCCAATCAGCCCCAGCATTTT. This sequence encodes CAISPDASANQPQHF.

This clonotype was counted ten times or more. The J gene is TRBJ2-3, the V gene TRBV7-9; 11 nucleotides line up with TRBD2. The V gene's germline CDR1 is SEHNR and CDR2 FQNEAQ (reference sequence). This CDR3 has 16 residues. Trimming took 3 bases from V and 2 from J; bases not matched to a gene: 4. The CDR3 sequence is CASSLGLAALTDTQYF. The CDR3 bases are TGTGCCAGCAGCTTGGGACTAGCGGCCCTCACAGATACGCAGTATTTT.

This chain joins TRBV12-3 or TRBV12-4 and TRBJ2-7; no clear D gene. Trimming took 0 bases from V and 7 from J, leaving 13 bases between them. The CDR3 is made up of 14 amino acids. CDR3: CASSLAYPSREQYF. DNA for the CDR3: TGTGCCAGCAGTTTAGCGTACCCCTCGAGGGAGCAGTACTTC.

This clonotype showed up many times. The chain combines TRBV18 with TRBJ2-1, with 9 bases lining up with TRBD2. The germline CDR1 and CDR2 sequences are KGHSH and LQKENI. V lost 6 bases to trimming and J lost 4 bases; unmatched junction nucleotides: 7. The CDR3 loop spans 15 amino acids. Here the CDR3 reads CASSQGLADYNEQFF. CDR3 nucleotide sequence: TGTGCCAGCTCCCAGGGACTAGCAGATTACAATGAGCAGTTCTTC.

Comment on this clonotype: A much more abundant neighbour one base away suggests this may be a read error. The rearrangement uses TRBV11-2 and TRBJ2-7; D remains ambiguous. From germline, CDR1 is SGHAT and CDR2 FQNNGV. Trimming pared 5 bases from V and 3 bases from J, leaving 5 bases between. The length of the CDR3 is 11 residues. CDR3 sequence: CASSIHYEQYF. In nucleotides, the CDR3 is TGTGCCAGCAGCATACACTACGAGCAGTACTTC. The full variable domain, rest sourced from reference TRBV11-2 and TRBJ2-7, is EAGVAQSPRYKIIEKRQSVAFWCNPISGHATLYWYQQILGQGPKLLIQFQNNGVVDDSQLPKDRFSAERLKGVDSTLKIQPAKLEDSAVYLCASSIHYEQYFGPGTRLTVT.

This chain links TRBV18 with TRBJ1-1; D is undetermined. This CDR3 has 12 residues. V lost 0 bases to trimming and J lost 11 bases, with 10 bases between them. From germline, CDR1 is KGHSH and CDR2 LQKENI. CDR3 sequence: CASSPPNVGAFF. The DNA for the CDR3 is TGTGCCAGCTCACCACCGAACGTCGGGGCTTTCTTT.

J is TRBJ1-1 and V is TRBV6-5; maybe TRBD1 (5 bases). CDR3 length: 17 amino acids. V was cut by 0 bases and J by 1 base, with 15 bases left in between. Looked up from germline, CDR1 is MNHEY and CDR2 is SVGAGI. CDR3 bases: TGTGCCAGCAGTTACTCGATAGGGACGGCAGCGAACACTGAAGCTTTCTTT. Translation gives CASSYSIGTAANTEAFF.

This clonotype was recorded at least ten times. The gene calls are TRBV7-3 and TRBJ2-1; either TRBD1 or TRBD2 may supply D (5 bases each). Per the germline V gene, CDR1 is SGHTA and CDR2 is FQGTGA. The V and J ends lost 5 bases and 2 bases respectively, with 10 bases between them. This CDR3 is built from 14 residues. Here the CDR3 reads CASSRMGAYNEQFF. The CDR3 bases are TGTGCCAGCAGCCGCATGGGGGCCTACAATGAGCAGTTCTTC.